This TCR beta chain was identified in a study of cytomegalovirus exposure and HLA in healthy donors. V lost 5 bases and J lost 2; bases outside the gene matches: 6. CDR3 length: 16 residues. The germline V gene has CDR1 SGHNT and CDR2 YYREEE (reference sequence). Amplification used 60 Vbeta primers and 13 Jbeta primers. Profiling relied on immunoSEQ multiplex PCR, and the TCRdb table lists in-frame clones only, not all of them. Of under 200,000 clones in the sample, more than 65% were seen once. This sequence originates from a man aged 50 to 60 in good health and CMV-seronegative. The material sequenced was PBMCs. The chain employs TRBV5-4 and TRBJ2-3, with 12 bases identical to TRBD2. The CDR3 region has the DNA TGTGCCAGCAGGCGGACTAGCGGGGCGAACACAGATACGCAGTATTTT. Its protein is CASRRTSGANTDTQYF.